This passage covers 10 T cell receptor beta chains from one sample sequenced in a study of cytomegalovirus exposure and HLA in healthy donors. PCR employed 60 Vbeta and 13 Jbeta primers. Profiled with immunoSEQ multiplex PCR; TCRdb holds only in-frame clones, not every one. The table has about 120,000 clones, 70% to 80% seen once. The sample comprised PBMCs. All receptors come from a woman in her forties in good health and CMV-seropositive.

The chain links TRBV7-9 to TRBJ2-5; D is perhaps TRBD1 (5 bases). Trimming removed 1 base at V and 4 bases at J, with 13 bases between. Germline-derived CDR1 and CDR2 are SEHNR and FQNEAQ (reference sequence). This CDR3 comprises 15 residues. CDR3: CASSLGPPGPETQYF. The CDR3 DNA reads TGTGCCAGCAGCTTAGGGCCACCAGGGCCAGAGACCCAGTACTTC.

The V gene is TRBV4-1, the J gene TRBJ2-3; 12 nucleotides match TRBD2. CDR1 is MGHRA and CDR2 is YSYEKL in the germline V gene. This CDR3 has 13 residues. The CDR3: CASRLAGEDTQYF. The CDR3 nucleotides read TGCGCTTCTCGACTAGCGGGGGAAGATACGCAGTATTTT.

The chain joins TRBV5-1 to TRBJ2-7; D remains ambiguous. Between the trimmed V and J ends, which lost 2 bases and 3 bases, there was a span of 12 bases. Germline CDR1 SGHRS, CDR2 YFSETQ. This CDR3 is 14 amino acids long. CDR3 region: CASSFARNNYEQYF. The CDR3 DNA is TGCGCCAGCAGCTTTGCCAGGAATAACTACGAGCAGTACTTC.

The chain has TRBV5-6 and TRBJ2-2; D is uncertain. The CDR3 loop spans 14 amino acids. V lost 0 bases and J lost 8, with 11 bases in between. Germline loops: CDR1 SGHDT, CDR2 YYEEEE. CDR3 region: CASSLAAGRGELFF. CDR3 DNA: TGTGCCAGCAGCTTGGCAGCAGGCAGGGGGGAGCTGTTTTTT.

This clone has only a few counts. The J gene is TRBJ1-1, the V gene TRBV29-1; TRBD1 matches 10 bases. CDR1 is SQVTM, CDR2 ANQGSEA, per germline. Trimming took 3 bases from V and 5 from J; bases not matched to a gene: 6. The CDR3 is 14 residues long. CDR3 residues: CSVDGGQGFTEAFF. The CDR3, as DNA: TGCAGCGTTGATGGGGGACAGGGGTTTACTGAAGCTTTCTTT.

This clone came up once. The chain carries TRBV7-8 and TRBJ1-3; D is possibly TRBD1 (6 bases). The CDR3 has 13 amino acids. Deletions cut 5 bases from V and 7 bases from J, with 12 bases between. Germline V gives CDR1 SGHVS, CDR2 FQNEAQ. The CDR3 region has the DNA TGTGCCAGCAGCAAAGGGGGGGGGAACACCATATATTTT. This sequence encodes CASSKGGGNTIYF.

The chain has TRBV5-6 and TRBJ1-2; maybe TRBD1 (6 bases). Trimming removed 6 bases from V and 3 bases from J, with 15 bases in between. This CDR3 contains 14 residues. Germline CDR1 and CDR2: SGHDT and YYEEEE. CDR3 sequence (DNA): TGTGCCAGCATTGTGGGGGGGGCTCACTATGGCTACACCTTC. Amino acid sequence: CASIVGGAHYGYTF.

The chain links TRBV10-3 to TRBJ2-7; D uncertain. CDR3 length: 12 amino acids. Per germline, CDR1 ENHRY and CDR2 SYGVKD. V was trimmed by 3 bases and J by 9 bases, leaving 12 bases between them. DNA for the CDR3: TGTGCCATCAGTGACGAGGTCCGTGCGCAGTACTTC. This encodes CAISDEVRAQYF.

The chain employs TRBV29-1 and TRBJ1-1; TRBD1 matches 12 bases. The CDR3 is 13 residues long. J gave up 11 bases and V 5 bases, and 9 bases lay outside the gene matches. In germline, CDR1 is SQVTM, CDR2 ANQGSEA. The CDR3 DNA reads as TGCAGCGTTCAGGGACAGGGGGCAACGGCGGCTTTCTTT. Protein product: CSVQGQGATAAFF.

The chain couples TRBV6-6 to TRBJ1-1, with D perhaps matching TRBD1 (6 bases). Germline-derived CDR1 and CDR2 are MNHNY and SVGAGI (reference sequence). This CDR3 comprises 11 residues. Trimming removed 8 bases from V and 8 bases from J, with 12 bases in between. The CDR3 loop is CASVYDREAFF. The DNA for the CDR3 is TGTGCCAGCGTATATGACAGGGAAGCTTTCTTT.